The 32 T cell receptor beta chains presented below share a single source sample, sequenced in a study of T cell changes during pregnancy in multiple sclerosis. TCRdb's copy holds only in-frame clones and misses some; the assay was immunoSEQ multiplex PCR. Of about 83,000 clones listed, over 90% are singletons. The specimen comprised peripheral blood, sampled in the second trimester of pregnancy. Receptors were obtained from a female donor with multiple sclerosis, enrolled in a pregnancy study.

This rearrangement joins TRBV29-1 to TRBJ2-6; weak D call: TRBD1 (6 bases). V was cut by 2 bases and J by 0 bases, with 11 bases left in between. The CDR3 runs 16 residues. The germline CDR1 and CDR2 sequences are SQVTM and ANQGSEA. The CDR3 loop is CSVERDTDSGANVLTF. CDR3 DNA: TGCAGCGTTGAAAGGGACACTGACTCTGGGGCCAACGTCCTGACTTTC.

The chain uses TRBV9 and TRBJ2-6; 9 bases are shared with TRBD1. The CDR3 loop spans 20 amino acids. J gave up 2 bases and V 3 bases, and 15 bases lay outside the gene matches. Looked up from germline, CDR1 is SGDLS and CDR2 is YYNGEE. The CDR3 DNA reads TGTGCCAGCAGCGATTCCCTTTACGCTCGACAGGGGGCTGGGGCCAACGTCCTGACTTTC. Encoded protein: CASSDSLYARQGAGANVLTF.

The chain employs TRBV9 and TRBJ2-1; 11 bases are a match to TRBD2. There are 19 residues in the CDR3. Germline CDR1 is SGDLS and CDR2 is YYNGEE. The trim removed 0 bases at V and 2 bases at J, leaving 10 bases unmatched. CDR3 bases: TGTGCCAGCAGCGTAGAAAGGATGGGGACTAGCGGCCCCTACAATGAGCAGTTCTTC. Protein: CASSVERMGTSGPYNEQFF. Using reference TRBV9 and TRBJ2-1 for the parts outside the CDR3, the full variable domain is DSGVTQTPKHLITATGQRVTLRCSPRSGDLSVYWYQQSLDQGLQFLIQYYNGEERAKGNILERFSAQQFPDLHSELNLSSLELGDSALYFCASSVERMGTSGPYNEQFFGPGTRLTVL.

In this sample, this clone turned up once. J is TRBJ1-2 and V is TRBV12-5, with D hard to call. The V gene lost 7 bases and the J gene lost 0 bases, with 9 bases spanning the gap. In germline, CDR1 is LGHNT, CDR2 FRNRAP. The CDR3 has 13 amino acids. The CDR3 DNA reads TGTGCTAGTGAGAGGAATGCTAACTATGGCTACACCTTC. It translates to CASERNANYGYTF.

The V gene is TRBV19, the J gene TRBJ1-5; 8 bases are shared with TRBD1. J gave up 7 bases and V 3 bases, and 5 bases lay outside the gene matches. The germline V gene has CDR1 LNHDA and CDR2 SQIVND (reference sequence). This CDR3 is 14 amino acids long. CDR3 sequence reads: CASSITGGGQPQHF. The CDR3 region has the DNA TGTGCCAGTAGTATTACAGGGGGTGGGCAGCCCCAGCATTTT.

The chain uses TRBV29-1 and TRBJ1-2; TRBD1 aligns across 7 bases. Per the germline V gene, CDR1 is SQVTM and CDR2 is ANQGSEA. CDR3 length: 12 amino acids. J gave up 7 bases and V 4 bases, and 6 bases lay outside the gene matches. The CDR3 protein is CSVGEGAGGYTF. The CDR3 DNA reads as TGCAGCGTTGGTGAGGGGGCAGGTGGCTACACCTTC. The variable domain in full, completed from reference TRBV29-1 and TRBJ1-2, reads SAVISQKPSRDICQRGTSLTIQCQVDSQVTMMFWYRQQPGQSLTLIATANQGSEATYESGFVIDKFPISRPNLTFSTLTVSNMSPEDSSIYLCSVGEGAGGYTFGSGTRLTVV.

The rearrangement uses TRBV30 and TRBJ1-1; D unresolved. The V gene's germline CDR1 is GTSNPN and CDR2 SVGIG (reference sequence). CDR3 length: 13 residues. Between the trimmed V and J ends, which lost 5 bases and 3 bases, there was a span of 13 bases. CDR3 sequence: CAWDPTRDTEAFF. As DNA, the CDR3 is TGTGCCTGGGATCCTACGCGGGACACTGAAGCTTTCTTT.

The chain recombines TRBV19 with TRBJ1-5; D may be TRBD1 (5 bases). V lost 2 bases and J 4 bases, leaving 12 bases between the germline ends. Germline CDR1 LNHDA, CDR2 SQIVND (reference sequence). There are 15 residues in the CDR3. The CDR3 DNA is TGTGCCAGTAGTATAAGGCACCGGGGGAATCAGCCCCAGCATTTT. It translates to CASSIRHRGNQPQHF.

The V call is TRBV5-4, the J call TRBJ2-2; TRBD2 agrees at 14 bases. Germline assignment: CDR1 SGHNT and CDR2 YYREEE (reference sequence). CDR3 length: 19 residues. With V trimmed by 4 bases and J by 4 bases, 12 bases remained unmatched. This CDR3 reads CASSGTGTSGSLLTGELFF. The CDR3 coding sequence is TGTGCCAGCAGCGGGACCGGGACTAGCGGGAGTCTACTCACCGGGGAGCTGTTTTTT.

This sequence joins TRBV30 and TRBJ1-5; maybe TRBD1 (6 bases). The CDR3 contains 15 residues. The V gene lost 2 bases and the J gene lost 7 bases, with 18 bases spanning the gap. The V gene's germline CDR1 is GTSNPN and CDR2 SVGIG (reference sequence). In nucleotides, the CDR3 is TGTGCCTGGAGTCGATCGGTGGGGGCTTCGCAGCCCCAGCATTTT. Translating it yields CAWSRSVGASQPQHF.

CDR3 sequence (DNA): TGTGCCAGTAGTAGATTAGCGGGAGGGGCTGAGACCCAGTACTTC. It codes for CASSRLAGGAETQYF. This chain joins TRBV19 and TRBJ2-5, with 11 bases lining up with TRBD2. Trimming removed 4 bases from V and 5 bases from J; junction bases left unmatched: 6. This CDR3 is 15 amino acids long. The V gene's germline CDR1 is LNHDA and CDR2 SQIVND (reference sequence).

This clone was seen a single time. The V gene is TRBV5-8, the J gene TRBJ2-1; 11 bases match TRBD2. The CDR3 loop spans 16 amino acids. The trim removed 0 bases at V and 2 bases at J, leaving 1 base unmatched. The germline V gene encodes CDR1 SGHTS and CDR2 YDEGEE. For the CDR3, the DNA is TGTGCCAGCAGCTTGGCGGGACTAGCGGCCTACAATGAGCAGTTCTTC. The encoded protein is CASSLAGLAAYNEQFF. The complete variable domain, with remaining parts taken from reference TRBV5-8 and TRBJ2-1, reads EAGVTQSPTHLIKTRGQQATLRCSPISGHTSVYWYQQALGLGLQFLLWYDEGEERNRGNFPPRFSGRQFPNYSSELNVNALELEDSALYLCASSLAGLAAYNEQFFGPGTRLTVL.

This clone occurred once. The chain has TRBV6-6 and TRBJ1-1; D may be TRBD1 (6 bases). Germline V CDR1 and CDR2: MNHNY, SVGAGI (reference sequence). The CDR3 runs 16 residues. V gave up 0 bases and J gave up 1 base, with 12 bases separating them. This CDR3 is CASSYSRTAWNTEAFF. Written as DNA, the CDR3 is TGTGCCAGCAGTTACTCGAGGACAGCTTGGAACACTGAAGCTTTCTTT.

V is TRBV21-1 and J is TRBJ2-7; the listed D gene, TRBD1, was not tested against the DNA. TRBV21-1 is recorded as a pseudogene. CDR3 size: 14 residues. CDR3 residues: CAWAPFVGAREQYF. The DNA for the CDR3 is TGTGCCTGGGCGCCATTTGTAGGGGCGCGGGAGCAGTACTTC.

This sequence joins TRBV5-1 and TRBJ2-3; D perhaps matches TRBD2 (7 bases). V lost 0 bases to trimming and J lost 4 bases, with 15 bases between them. The CDR3 extends over 16 amino acids. CDR1 and CDR2 from the germline V gene are SGHRS and YFSETQ. CDR3 in amino acids: CASSLAGGGAPDTQYF. The CDR3 DNA follows: TGCGCCAGCAGCTTGGCCGGAGGGGGGGCCCCAGATACGCAGTATTTT. Full variable domain (missing parts from reference TRBV5-1 and TRBJ2-3): KAGVTQTPRYLIKTRGQQVTLSCSPISGHRSVSWYQQTPGQGLQFLFEYFSETQRNKGNFPGRFSGRQFSNSRSEMNVSTLELGDSALYLCASSLAGGGAPDTQYFGPGTRLTVL.

This rearrangement joins TRBV29-1 to TRBJ2-7, with D possibly matching TRBD1 (6 bases). Germline values: CDR1 SQVTM, CDR2 ANQGSEA. V was shortened by 6 bases and J by 2 bases, with 11 bases between the two germline ends. The CDR3 runs to 12 residues. The CDR3 is CSVNTGPYEQYF. In DNA, the CDR3 is TGCAGCGTCAACACAGGGCCCTACGAGCAGTACTTC.

The rearrangement joins TRBV27 to TRBJ2-7; 9 nucleotides line up with TRBD1. Germline V gives CDR1 MNHEY, CDR2 SMNVEV (reference sequence). CDR3 length equals 14 residues. With V trimmed by 4 bases and J by 6 bases, 7 bases remained unmatched. This CDR3 is CASSSDRGRREQYF. The DNA for the CDR3 is TGTGCCAGCAGTTCGGACAGGGGAAGACGCGAGCAGTACTTC.

The chain recombines TRBV5-1 with TRBJ2-3, with D possibly being TRBD2 (6 bases). The germline gives CDR1 SGHRS, CDR2 YFSETQ. V dropped 0 bases and J dropped 0 bases, with 11 bases sitting between them. The CDR3 totals 16 residues. The CDR3 sequence is CASSLGLATSTDTQYF. CDR3 DNA sequence: TGCGCCAGCAGCTTGGGTCTAGCGACTAGCACAGATACGCAGTATTTT.

The V call is TRBV7-9, the J call TRBJ2-3, with 7 bases fitting TRBD1. The ends lost 6 bases at V and 6 bases at J; junction bases unmatched: 12. Germline lookup yields CDR1 SEHNR and CDR2 FQNEAQ (reference sequence). The CDR3 has 15 residues. The CDR3 spells CASSPKGGVGDTQYF. CDR3 bases: TGTGCCAGCAGTCCAAAAGGGGGCGTCGGGGATACGCAGTATTTT.

The chain has TRBV5-1 and TRBJ1-1; TRBD1 is a possible D gene (5 bases). Trimming stripped 0 bases from V and 0 bases from J, with 12 bases between. Germline V gene lookup returns CDR1 SGHRS and CDR2 YFSETQ. The CDR3 runs 16 residues. The CDR3 reads CASSLGRVTMNTEAFF. The CDR3 DNA sequence: TGCGCCAGCAGCTTGGGCAGGGTGACCATGAACACTGAAGCTTTCTTT.

The genes are TRBV13 and TRBJ2-7; 10 bases are shared with TRBD2. The CDR3 sequence is 16 residues long. Looked up from germline, CDR1 is PRHDT and CDR2 is FYEKMQ (reference sequence). Losses at the gene ends were 4 bases for V and 0 bases for J; bases not matched to a gene: 6. The CDR3 loop is CASSSGTSENSYEQYF. The CDR3 nucleotides are TGTGCCAGCAGCTCCGGGACTAGCGAGAACTCCTACGAGCAGTACTTC.

This clone was detected only once. The chain is built from TRBV28 and TRBJ1-1, with no clear D. V was trimmed by 3 bases and J by 1 base, leaving 6 bases between them. This CDR3 is 13 amino acids long. Germline assignment: CDR1 MDHEN and CDR2 SYDVKM. The CDR3 DNA reads TGTGCCAGCAGTTTCTGGAGGAACACTGAAGCTTTCTTT. Amino acid sequence: CASSFWRNTEAFF.

CDR3 amino acids: CSVGLADYNEQFF. In nucleotides, the CDR3 is TGCAGCGTTGGGCTAGCGGACTACAATGAGCAGTTCTTC. V gene TRBV29-1 combines with J gene TRBJ2-1; 7 positions match TRBD2. CDR3 length: 13 residues. Germline V CDR1 and CDR2: SQVTM, ANQGSEA. V was pared by 4 bases and J by 3 bases, with 3 bases of the junction left unmatched.

This clone was detected a few times. V and J are TRBV11-2 and TRBJ2-7; 10 positions agree with TRBD2. The CDR3 totals 16 residues. Germline loops: CDR1 SGHAT, CDR2 FQNNGV. The junction had 9 bases not matched to a gene; V was cut back by 4 bases and J by 3 bases. For the CDR3, the DNA is TGTGCCAGCAGCTCAGTGGGGGCTAGCGGGGGCTACGAGCAGTACTTC. It translates to CASSSVGASGGYEQYF.

The CDR3 is CASSKWDSSGELFF. For the CDR3, the DNA is TGCGCCAGCAGCAAATGGGACTCGTCCGGGGAGCTGTTTTTT. The chain couples TRBV5-1 to TRBJ2-2, with D possibly TRBD2 on 6 matching bases. Germline V gives CDR1 SGHRS, CDR2 YFSETQ. The V end lost 4 bases, the J end lost 6 bases, and 13 bases lay between the germline ends. This CDR3 is built from 14 residues.

The V call is TRBV27, the J call TRBJ1-5; 9 bases match TRBD1. The CDR3 runs to 15 residues. V was pared by 9 bases and J by 0 bases, with 6 bases of the junction left unmatched. The V gene's germline CDR1 is MNHEY and CDR2 SMNVEV (reference sequence). CDR3 in amino acids: CASRQGVNSNQPQHF. The CDR3, as DNA: TGTGCCAGTCGACAGGGGGTAAATAGCAATCAGCCCCAGCATTTT.

This chain links TRBV29-1 with TRBJ2-7; D perhaps matches TRBD1 (5 bases). V lost 6 bases and J 4 bases, leaving 19 bases between the germline ends. CDR3 length equals 14 residues. Germline loops: CDR1 SQVTM, CDR2 ANQGSEA. In DNA, the CDR3 is TGCAGCGTCCAAAAGATTCAGGGAAGTTACGAGCAGTACTTC. Protein: CSVQKIQGSYEQYF.

The genes are TRBV5-1 and TRBJ1-5; no reliable D call. Germline lookup yields CDR1 SGHRS and CDR2 YFSETQ. V dropped 0 bases and J dropped 1 base, with 11 bases sitting between them. The CDR3 sequence is 16 residues long. Here the CDR3 reads CASSLGVGGSNQPQHF. The CDR3 DNA reads as TGCGCCAGCAGCTTGGGGGTCGGCGGCAGCAATCAGCCCCAGCATTTT.

The J gene is TRBJ1-2, the V gene TRBV11-2; TRBD1 is a possible D gene (6 bases). CDR1 and CDR2 (germline): SGHAT, FQNNGV. V lost 4 bases to trimming and J lost 4 bases, with 19 bases between them. The CDR3 has 16 amino acids. DNA for the CDR3: TGTGCCAGCAGCTCCATAAAAGGACAGCCATCCTATGGCTACACCTTC. Translation gives CASSSIKGQPSYGYTF.

The CDR3 nucleotides are TGTGCCTGGGTTGAGGGGGCAGGGGGCTACGAGCAGTACTTC. Protein sequence: CAWVEGAGGYEQYF. The chain couples TRBV30 to TRBJ2-7; 7 nucleotides agree with TRBD1. The CDR3 is 14 amino acids. The germline V gene has CDR1 GTSNPN and CDR2 SVGIG (reference sequence). V lost 5 bases, J lost 3 bases, and 10 bases stayed unmatched. Looking up the rest from reference TRBV30 and TRBJ2-7 gives the full variable domain: SQTIHQWPATLVQPVGSPLSLECTVEGTSNPNLYWYRQAAGRGLQLLFYSVGIGQISSEVPQNLSASRPQDRQFILSSKKLLLSDSGFYLCAWVEGAGGYEQYFGPGTRLTVT.

This chain connects TRBV6-1 to TRBJ1-2; possibly TRBD1 for D (6 bases). Germline loops: CDR1 MNHNS, CDR2 SASEGT. V lost 8 bases and J 5 bases, leaving 15 bases between the germline ends. This CDR3 has 13 amino acids. The CDR3 DNA sequence: TGTGCCAGCGCACCGGGACAAGGGTATGGCTACACCTTC. Translating gives CASAPGQGYGYTF.

The J gene is TRBJ1-5, the V gene TRBV7-8; 9 nucleotides match TRBD1. CDR1 and CDR2 from the germline V gene are SGHVS and FQNEAQ. CDR3 length: 16 amino acids. J lost 2 bases, V lost 0 bases, and 2 bases had no gene match. Here the CDR3 reads CASSLARTGGNQPQHF. CDR3 DNA: TGTGCCAGCAGCTTAGCGCGGACAGGGGGCAATCAGCCCCAGCATTTT.